Below, 7 T cell receptor beta chains from the same sample are listed, as sequenced in a study of memory CD4+ T cells and cytomegalovirus serostatus. Single viable CD3+CD4+CD8-CD45RO+ cells were sorted as the memory CD4+ T cells. Sequenced by immunoSEQ multiplex PCR; TCRdb stores in-frame clones only, minus some. Here the sample spans 45,000 to 65,000 clones, more than 70% being singletons. The material sequenced was memory CD4+ T cells from blood. These receptors were obtained from an adult in good health and CMV-seropositive.

V gene TRBV5-1 combines with J gene TRBJ1-1; 8 bases are shared with TRBD1. Germline trimming cut 0 bases from V and 0 bases from J; bases unmatched to any gene: 7. Germline CDR1 reads SGHRS; CDR2 reads YFSETQ. The CDR3 sequence is 17 residues long. Here the CDR3 reads CASSLGYRGDMNTEAFF. The CDR3 DNA is TGCGCCAGCAGCTTGGGCTACAGGGGGGACATGAACACTGAAGCTTTCTTT.

This clone was seen a handful of times. Other nucleotide sequences from this sample produce the same CDR3. The chain has TRBV7-9 and TRBJ1-6; perhaps TRBD1 as D (5 bases). The CDR3 runs 16 residues. Trimming shortened V by 1 base and J by 3 bases, and 10 bases separated the two germline ends. Germline CDR1 and CDR2: SEHNR and FQNEAQ (reference sequence). The CDR3 sequence is CASSLGQGFYNSPLHF. The CDR3 DNA reads TGTGCCAGCAGCTTAGGTCAGGGCTTCTATAATTCACCCCTCCACTTT.

The chain uses TRBV28 and TRBJ1-5; weak D call: TRBD1 (5 bases). The V gene lost 5 bases and the J gene lost 3 bases, with 14 bases spanning the gap. The CDR3 totals 15 residues. Germline V CDR1 and CDR2: MDHEN, SYDVKM. CDR3 residues: CASSPWGGTNQPQHF. The CDR3 DNA reads as TGTGCCAGCAGTCCTTGGGGTGGGACCAATCAGCCCCAGCATTTT.

This chain connects TRBV5-1 to TRBJ2-4; maybe TRBD2 (6 bases). Trimming removed 4 bases from V and 8 bases from J, with 19 bases in between. Germline V gives CDR1 SGHRS, CDR2 YFSETQ. The CDR3 runs 15 residues. This CDR3 reads CASSEGAGLADIQYF. The CDR3 DNA is TGCGCCAGCAGCGAGGGAGCGGGCCTGGCGGACATTCAGTACTTC.

This rearrangement joins TRBV7-3 to TRBJ1-3; D gene ambiguous. The germline V gene encodes CDR1 SGHTA and CDR2 FQGTGA. This CDR3 is 15 amino acids long. V was trimmed by 0 bases and J by 0 bases, leaving 6 bases between them. The CDR3 reads CASSLTGHSGNTIYF. In DNA, the CDR3 is TGTGCCAGCAGCTTAACAGGGCACTCTGGAAACACCATATATTTT.

The chain carries TRBV27 and TRBJ2-7; 7 bases are shared with TRBD1. The V segment lost 8 bases and the J segment 0 bases; nucleotides outside the gene matches: 4. Germline V gives CDR1 MNHEY, CDR2 SMNVEV (reference sequence). CDR3 length: 13 residues. The CDR3 sequence is CASRTGSSYEQYF. In DNA, the CDR3 is TGTGCCAGCCGGACAGGCAGCTCCTACGAGCAGTACTTC.

The chain couples TRBV6-5 to TRBJ1-2, with D perhaps TRBD1 (5 bases). V was pared by 2 bases and J by 10 bases, with 11 bases between. The germline CDR1 and CDR2 sequences are MNHEY and SVGAGI. The length of the CDR3 is 12 residues. CDR3 loop: CASSYLGASYTF. CDR3 sequence (DNA): TGTGCCAGCAGTTACCTCGGGGCTTCCTACACCTTC.